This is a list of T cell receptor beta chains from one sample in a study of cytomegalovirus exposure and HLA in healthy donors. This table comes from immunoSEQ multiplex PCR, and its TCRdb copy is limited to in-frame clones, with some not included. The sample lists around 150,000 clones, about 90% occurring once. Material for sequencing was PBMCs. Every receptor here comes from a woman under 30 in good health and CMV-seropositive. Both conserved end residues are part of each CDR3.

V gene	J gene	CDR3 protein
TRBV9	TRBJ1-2	CASSTAPGSKANYGYTF
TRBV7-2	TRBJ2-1	CASSPRWHDEQFF
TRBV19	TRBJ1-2	CASRGYYGYTF
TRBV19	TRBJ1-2	CASSILFRRGSYGYTF
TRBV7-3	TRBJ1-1	CASSLTGGQGAFF
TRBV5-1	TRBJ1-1	CASSLGGLMNTEAFF
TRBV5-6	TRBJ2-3	CASSLSGEGTDTQYF
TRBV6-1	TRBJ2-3	CASSEDKSSTDTQYF
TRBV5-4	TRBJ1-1	CASSLEGGDWGAFF
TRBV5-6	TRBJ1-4	CASSLGGGDEKLFF
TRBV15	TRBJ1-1	CATSRDRGRSKAFF
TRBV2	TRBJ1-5	CASSETTRFKNQPQHF
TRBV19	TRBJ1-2	CASSIRDGYTF
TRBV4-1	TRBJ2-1	CASSQAGANNEQFF
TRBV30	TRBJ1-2	CAWSVLRGSDGYTF
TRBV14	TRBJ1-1	CASSQGPSEEGTEAFF
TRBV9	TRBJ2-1	CASSVTGQTYNEQFF
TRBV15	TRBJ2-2	CATSRDPLLAANTGELFF
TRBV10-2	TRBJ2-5	CASRSGTSGGDFRETQYF
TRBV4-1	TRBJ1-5	CASSREGSRDQPQHF
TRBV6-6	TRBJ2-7	CASSRGQDLYEQYF
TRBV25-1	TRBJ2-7	CASSLRDSSYEQYF
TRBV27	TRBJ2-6	CASSFSAGTGGYSGANVLTF
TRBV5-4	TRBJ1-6	CASSLHRGDSPLHF
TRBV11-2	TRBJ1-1	CASSLTDRGLTEAFF
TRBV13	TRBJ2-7	CASSLGQAREQYF
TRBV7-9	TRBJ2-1	CASSSMDRTYNEQFF